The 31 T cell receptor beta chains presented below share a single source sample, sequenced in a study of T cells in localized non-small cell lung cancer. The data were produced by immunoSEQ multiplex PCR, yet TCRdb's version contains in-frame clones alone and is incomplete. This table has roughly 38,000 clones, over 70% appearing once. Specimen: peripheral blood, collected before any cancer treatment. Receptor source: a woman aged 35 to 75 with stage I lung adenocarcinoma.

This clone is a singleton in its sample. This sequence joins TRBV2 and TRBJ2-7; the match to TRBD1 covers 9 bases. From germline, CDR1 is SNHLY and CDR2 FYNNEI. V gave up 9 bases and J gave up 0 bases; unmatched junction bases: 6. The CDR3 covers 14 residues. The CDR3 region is CASTGGAGSYEQYF. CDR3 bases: TGTGCCAGTACAGGGGGCGCAGGCTCCTACGAGCAGTACTTC.

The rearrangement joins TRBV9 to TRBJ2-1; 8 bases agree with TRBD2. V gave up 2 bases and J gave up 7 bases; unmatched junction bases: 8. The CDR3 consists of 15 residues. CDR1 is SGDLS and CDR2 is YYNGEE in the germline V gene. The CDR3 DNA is TGTGCCAGCAGCGTGAGCGGGAGTAGAGGGAATGAGCAGTTCTTC. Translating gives CASSVSGSRGNEQFF.

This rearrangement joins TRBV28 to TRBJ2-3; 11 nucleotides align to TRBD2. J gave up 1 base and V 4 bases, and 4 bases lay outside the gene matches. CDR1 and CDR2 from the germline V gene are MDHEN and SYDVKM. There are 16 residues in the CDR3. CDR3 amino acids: CASSSLAGGGTDTQYF. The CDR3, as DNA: TGTGCCAGCAGTTCATTAGCGGGGGGGGGCACAGATACGCAGTATTTT. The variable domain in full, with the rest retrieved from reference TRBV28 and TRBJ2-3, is DVKVTQSSRYLVKRTGEKVFLECVQDMDHENMFWYRQDPGLGLRLIYFSYDVKMKEKGDIPEGYSVSREKKERFSLILESASTNQTSMYLCASSSLAGGGTDTQYFGPGTRLTVL.

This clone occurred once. The CDR3 nucleotides are TGTGCCACCGGGACTAGCCCAGTCAGTGAGCAGTTCTTC. It translates to CATGTSPVSEQFF. The chain employs TRBV19 and TRBJ2-1; 9 positions agree with TRBD2. CDR1 is LNHDA, CDR2 SQIVND, per germline (reference sequence). The CDR3 covers 13 residues. J lost 9 bases, V lost 10 bases, and 10 bases had no gene match.

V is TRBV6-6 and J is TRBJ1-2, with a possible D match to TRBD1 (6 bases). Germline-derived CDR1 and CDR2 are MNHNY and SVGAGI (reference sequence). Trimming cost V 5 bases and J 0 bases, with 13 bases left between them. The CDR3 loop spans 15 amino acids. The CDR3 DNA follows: TGTGCCAGCAGTGAGAGCACAGGGACTAACTATGGCTACACCTTC. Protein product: CASSESTGTNYGYTF.

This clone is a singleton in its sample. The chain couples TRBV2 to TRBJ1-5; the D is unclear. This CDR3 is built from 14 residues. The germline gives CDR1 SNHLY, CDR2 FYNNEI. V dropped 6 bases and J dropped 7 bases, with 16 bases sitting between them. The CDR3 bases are TGTGCCAGCAGGGCCCACGAGGTTAGACAGCCCCAGCATTTT. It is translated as CASRAHEVRQPQHF.

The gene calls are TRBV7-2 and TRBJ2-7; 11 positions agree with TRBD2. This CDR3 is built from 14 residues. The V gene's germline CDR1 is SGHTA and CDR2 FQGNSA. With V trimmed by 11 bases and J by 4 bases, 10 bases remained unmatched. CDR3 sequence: CAVATGTSGYEQYF. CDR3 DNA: TGTGCCGTAGCGACCGGGACTAGCGGATACGAGCAGTACTTC.

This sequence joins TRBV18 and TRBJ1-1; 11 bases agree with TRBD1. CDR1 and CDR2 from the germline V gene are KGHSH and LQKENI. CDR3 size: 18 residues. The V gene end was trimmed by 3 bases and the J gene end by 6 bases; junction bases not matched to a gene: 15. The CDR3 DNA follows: TGTGCCAGCTCACCTATCCTCGGACAGGGGGCCCTCAGCTCTGAAGCTTTCTTT. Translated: CASSPILGQGALSSEAFF. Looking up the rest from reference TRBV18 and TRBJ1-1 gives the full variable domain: NAGVMQNPRHLVRRRGQEARLRCSPMKGHSHVYWYRQLPEEGLKFMVYLQKENIIDESGMPKERFSAEFPKEGPSILRIQQVVRGDSAAYFCASSPILGQGALSSEAFFGQGTRLTVV.

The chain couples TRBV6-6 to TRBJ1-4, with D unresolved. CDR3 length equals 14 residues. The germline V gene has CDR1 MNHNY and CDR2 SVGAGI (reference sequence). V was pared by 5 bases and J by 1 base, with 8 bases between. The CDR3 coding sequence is TGTGCCAGCAGTCCAACACAAACTAATGAAAAACTGTTTTTT. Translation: CASSPTQTNEKLFF.

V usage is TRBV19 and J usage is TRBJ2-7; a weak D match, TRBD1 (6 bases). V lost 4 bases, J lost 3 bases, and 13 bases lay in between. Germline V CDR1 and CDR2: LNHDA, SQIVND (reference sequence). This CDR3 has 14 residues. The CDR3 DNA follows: TGTGCCAGTAGTACCCCGGGACAACTCTACGAGCAGTACTTC. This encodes CASSTPGQLYEQYF.

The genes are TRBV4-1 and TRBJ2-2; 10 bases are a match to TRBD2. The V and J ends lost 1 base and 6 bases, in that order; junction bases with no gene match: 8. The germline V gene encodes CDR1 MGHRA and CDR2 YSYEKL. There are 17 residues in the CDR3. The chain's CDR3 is CASSQGLAGVAPGELFF. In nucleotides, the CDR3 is TGCGCCAGCAGCCAAGGTCTAGCGGGAGTGGCCCCCGGGGAGCTGTTTTTT.

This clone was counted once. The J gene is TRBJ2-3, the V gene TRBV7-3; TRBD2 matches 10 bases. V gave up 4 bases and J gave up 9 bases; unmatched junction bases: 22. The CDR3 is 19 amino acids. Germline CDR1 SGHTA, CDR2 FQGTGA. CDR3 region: CASSYHPTGRSGRAGTQYF. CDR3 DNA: TGTGCCAGCAGCTACCACCCCACCGGACGGAGCGGGAGGGCCGGCACGCAGTATTTT.

CDR3 residues: CAWSVLEGPGEKLFF. CDR3 coding DNA: TGTGCCTGGAGTGTACTGGAGGGTCCCGGTGAAAAACTGTTTTTT. This chain joins TRBV30 and TRBJ1-4; no clear D gene. Germline CDR1 GTSNPN, CDR2 SVGIG (reference sequence). The CDR3 sequence is 15 residues long. Trimming shortened V by 0 bases and J by 7 bases, and 15 bases separated the two germline ends.

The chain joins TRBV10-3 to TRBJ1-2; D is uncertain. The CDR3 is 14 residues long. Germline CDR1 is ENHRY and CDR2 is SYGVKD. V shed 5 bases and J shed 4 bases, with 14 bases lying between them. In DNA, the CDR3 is TGTGCCATCAGTCTTGAGACTCAATTCTATGGCTACACCTTC. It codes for CAISLETQFYGYTF.

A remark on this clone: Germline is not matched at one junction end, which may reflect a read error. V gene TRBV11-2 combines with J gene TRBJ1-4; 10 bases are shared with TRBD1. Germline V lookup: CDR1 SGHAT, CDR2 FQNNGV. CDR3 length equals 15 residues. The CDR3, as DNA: TGTGCCAGCAGCATAGACAGGGGGCGAGAGGAAAAACTGTTTTTT. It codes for CASSIDRGREEKLFF. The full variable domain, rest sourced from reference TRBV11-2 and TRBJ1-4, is EAGVAQSPRYKIIEKRQSVAFWCNPISGHATLYWYQQILGQGPKLLIQFQNNGVVDDSQLPKDRFSAERLKGVDSTLKIQPAKLEDSAVYLCASSIDRGREEKLFFGSGTQLSVL.

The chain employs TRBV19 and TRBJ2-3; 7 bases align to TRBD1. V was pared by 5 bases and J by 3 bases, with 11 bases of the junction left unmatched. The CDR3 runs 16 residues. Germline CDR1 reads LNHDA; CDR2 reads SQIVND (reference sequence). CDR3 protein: CASSLRQGSGTDTQYF. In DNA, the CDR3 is TGTGCCAGTAGTCTGCGACAGGGATCAGGAACAGATACGCAGTATTTT.

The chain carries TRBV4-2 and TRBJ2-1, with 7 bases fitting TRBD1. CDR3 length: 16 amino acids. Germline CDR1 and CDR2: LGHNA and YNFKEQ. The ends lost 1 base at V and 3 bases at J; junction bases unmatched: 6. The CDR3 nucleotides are TGTGCCAGCAGCCAAGTTGGGACAGATAACTACAATGAGCAGTTCTTC. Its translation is CASSQVGTDNYNEQFF.

The CDR3 reads CASRPDTYEQYF. Written as DNA, the CDR3 is TGTGCCAGCAGGCCGGACACCTACGAGCAGTACTTC. J is TRBJ2-7 and V is TRBV6-1; TRBD1 might be the D (5 bases). V was clipped by 6 bases and J by 2 bases, with 8 bases between them. CDR1 MNHNS and CDR2 SASEGT come from the germline V gene. The CDR3 has 12 amino acids.

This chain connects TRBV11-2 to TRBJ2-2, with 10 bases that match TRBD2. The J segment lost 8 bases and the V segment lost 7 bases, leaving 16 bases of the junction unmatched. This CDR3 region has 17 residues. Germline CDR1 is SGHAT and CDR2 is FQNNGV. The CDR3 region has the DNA TGTGCCAGCATCCAAAATAGCGGGAGGACGCAGGGGGGGGAGCTGTTTTTT. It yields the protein CASIQNSGRTQGGELFF.

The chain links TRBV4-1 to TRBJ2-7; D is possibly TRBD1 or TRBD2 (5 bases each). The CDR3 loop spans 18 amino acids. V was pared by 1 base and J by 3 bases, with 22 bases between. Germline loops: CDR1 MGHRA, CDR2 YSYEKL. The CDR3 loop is CASSQGSPGTDGLYEQYF. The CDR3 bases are TGCGCCAGCAGCCAAGGGTCCCCTGGGACGGACGGTCTCTACGAGCAGTACTTC.

The DNA of the CDR3 is TGTGCCAGCACTGGGGGATTGGAGACCCAGTACTTC. As protein: CASTGGLETQYF. V gene TRBV6-5 combines with J gene TRBJ2-5, with D possibly being TRBD1 or TRBD2 (5 bases each). CDR1 MNHEY and CDR2 SVGAGI come from the germline V gene. The CDR3 loop spans 12 amino acids. V was shortened by 7 bases and J by 5 bases, with 11 bases between the two germline ends.

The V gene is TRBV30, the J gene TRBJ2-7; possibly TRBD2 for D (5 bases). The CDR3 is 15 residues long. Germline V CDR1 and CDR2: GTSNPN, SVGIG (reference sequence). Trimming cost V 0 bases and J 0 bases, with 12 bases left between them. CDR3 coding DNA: TGTGCCTGGAGTGTAGATCCCCGGGGCTCCTACGAGCAGTACTTC. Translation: CAWSVDPRGSYEQYF. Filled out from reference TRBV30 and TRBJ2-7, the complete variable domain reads SQTIHQWPATLVQPVGSPLSLECTVEGTSNPNLYWYRQAAGRGLQLLFYSVGIGQISSEVPQNLSASRPQDRQFILSSKKLLLSDSGFYLCAWSVDPRGSYEQYFGPGTRLTVT.

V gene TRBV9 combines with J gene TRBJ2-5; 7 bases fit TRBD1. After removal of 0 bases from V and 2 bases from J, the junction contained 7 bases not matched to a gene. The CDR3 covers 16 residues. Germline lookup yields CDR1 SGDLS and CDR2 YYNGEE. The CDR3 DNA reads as TGTGCCAGCAGCGTAGGTGCAGGGGGACGACAAGAGACCCAGTACTTC. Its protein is CASSVGAGGRQETQYF.

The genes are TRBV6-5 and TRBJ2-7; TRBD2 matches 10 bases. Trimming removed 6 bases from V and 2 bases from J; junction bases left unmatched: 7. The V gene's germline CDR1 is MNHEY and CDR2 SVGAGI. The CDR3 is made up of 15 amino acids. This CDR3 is CASRPGLATAYEQYF. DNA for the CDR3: TGTGCCAGCAGACCGGGACTAGCGACCGCCTACGAGCAGTACTTC.

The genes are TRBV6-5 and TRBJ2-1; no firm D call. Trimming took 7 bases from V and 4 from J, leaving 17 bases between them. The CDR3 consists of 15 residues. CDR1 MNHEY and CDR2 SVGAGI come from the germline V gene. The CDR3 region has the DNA TGTGCCAGCACTGTTAACCCCTCCGGATACAATGAGCAGTTCTTC. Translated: CASTVNPSGYNEQFF.

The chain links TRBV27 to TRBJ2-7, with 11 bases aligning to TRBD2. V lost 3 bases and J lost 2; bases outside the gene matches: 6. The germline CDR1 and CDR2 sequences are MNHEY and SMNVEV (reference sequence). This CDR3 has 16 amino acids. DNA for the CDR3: TGTGCCAGCAGTTTGGGTAGCGGGAGGGTAGCCTACGAGCAGTACTTC. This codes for CASSLGSGRVAYEQYF.

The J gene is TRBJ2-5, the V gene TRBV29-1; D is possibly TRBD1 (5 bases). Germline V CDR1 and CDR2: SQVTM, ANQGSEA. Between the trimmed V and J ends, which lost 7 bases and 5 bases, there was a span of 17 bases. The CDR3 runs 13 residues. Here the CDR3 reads CSASSASGETQYF. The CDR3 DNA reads TGCAGCGCCTCTAGTGCATCAGGGGAGACCCAGTACTTC.

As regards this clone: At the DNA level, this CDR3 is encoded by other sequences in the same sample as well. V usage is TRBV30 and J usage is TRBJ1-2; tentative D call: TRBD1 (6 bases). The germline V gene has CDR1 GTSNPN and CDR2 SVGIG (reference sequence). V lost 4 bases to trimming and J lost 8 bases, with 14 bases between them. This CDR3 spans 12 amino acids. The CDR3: CAWISGGHGYTF. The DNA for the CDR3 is TGTGCCTGGATTTCGGGGGGGCACGGCTACACCTTC.

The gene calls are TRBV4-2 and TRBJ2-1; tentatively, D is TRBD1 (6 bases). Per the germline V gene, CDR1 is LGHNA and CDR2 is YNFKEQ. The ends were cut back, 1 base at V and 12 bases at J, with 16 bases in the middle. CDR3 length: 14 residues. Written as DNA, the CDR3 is TGTGCCAGCAGCCAAGCAATAGAGGGACAAATGCAGTTCTTC. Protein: CASSQAIEGQMQFF.

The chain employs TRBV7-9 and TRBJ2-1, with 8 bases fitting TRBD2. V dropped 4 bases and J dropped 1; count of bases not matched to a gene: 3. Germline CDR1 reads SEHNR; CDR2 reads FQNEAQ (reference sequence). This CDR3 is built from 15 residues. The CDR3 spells CASSSGRASYNEQFF. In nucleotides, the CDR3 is TGTGCCAGCAGCTCCGGGAGGGCGTCCTACAATGAGCAGTTCTTC.

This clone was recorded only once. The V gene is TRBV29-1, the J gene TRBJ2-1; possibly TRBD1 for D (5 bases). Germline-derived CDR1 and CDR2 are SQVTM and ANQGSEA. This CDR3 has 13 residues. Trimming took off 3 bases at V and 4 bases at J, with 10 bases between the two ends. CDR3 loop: CSVDRQGYNEQFF. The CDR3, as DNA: TGCAGCGTTGATCGGCAGGGATACAATGAGCAGTTCTTC.